This T cell receptor (beta chain) was identified in a study of blood T cell repertoires in COVID-19. Turning to the study itself: T cells, B-cell-depleted T cells, or PBMCs provided the cDNA or gDNA that served as material.

Clones were read by immunoSEQ multiplex PCR, and TCRdb kept only the in-frame ones, dropping some. The data hold approximately 170,000 clones, with around four fifths observed a single time. This clone has more than one count but fewer than ten. Trimming cost V 6 bases and J 6 bases; bases outside gene matches: 10. Germline V gene lookup returns CDR1 SNHLY and CDR2 FYNNEI. The CDR3 loop spans 15 amino acids. The rearrangement uses TRBV2 and TRBJ1-5; TRBD1 matches 8 bases. The clonotype originates from a woman in her seventies with COVID-19, enrolled during active disease. The sequenced material came from peripheral blood. The CDR3 spells CASRGGQGGGQPQHF. The CDR3 nucleotides read TGTGCCAGCAGGGGTGGACAGGGCGGGGGTCAGCCCCAGCATTTT.